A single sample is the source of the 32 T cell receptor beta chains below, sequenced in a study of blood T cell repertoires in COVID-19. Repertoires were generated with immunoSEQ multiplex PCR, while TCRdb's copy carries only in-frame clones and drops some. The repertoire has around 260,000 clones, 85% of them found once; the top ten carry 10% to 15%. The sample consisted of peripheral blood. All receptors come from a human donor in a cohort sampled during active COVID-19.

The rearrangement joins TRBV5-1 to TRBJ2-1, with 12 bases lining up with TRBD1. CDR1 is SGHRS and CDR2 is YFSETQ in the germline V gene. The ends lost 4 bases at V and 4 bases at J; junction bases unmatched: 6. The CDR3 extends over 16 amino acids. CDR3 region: CASSLRDRGHYNEQFF. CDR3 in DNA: TGCGCCAGCAGCCTGCGGGACAGGGGGCATTACAATGAGCAGTTCTTC. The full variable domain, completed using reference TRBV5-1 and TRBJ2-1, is KAGVTQTPRYLIKTRGQQVTLSCSPISGHRSVSWYQQTPGQGLQFLFEYFSETQRNKGNFPGRFSGRQFSNSRSEMNVSTLELGDSALYLCASSLRDRGHYNEQFFGPGTRLTVL.

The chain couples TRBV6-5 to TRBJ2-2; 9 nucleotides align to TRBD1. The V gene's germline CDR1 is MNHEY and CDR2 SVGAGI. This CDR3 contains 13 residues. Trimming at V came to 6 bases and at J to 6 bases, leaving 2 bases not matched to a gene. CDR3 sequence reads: CASRRDRAGELFF. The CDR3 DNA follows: TGTGCCAGCAGGAGGGACAGGGCCGGGGAGCTGTTTTTT.

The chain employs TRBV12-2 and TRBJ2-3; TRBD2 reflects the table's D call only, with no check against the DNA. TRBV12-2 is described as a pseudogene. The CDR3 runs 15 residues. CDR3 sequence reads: CASRSPPGGGRAQYF. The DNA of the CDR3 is TGTGCAAGTCGCTCCCCCCCCGGGGGAGGGCGAGCGCAGTATTTT.

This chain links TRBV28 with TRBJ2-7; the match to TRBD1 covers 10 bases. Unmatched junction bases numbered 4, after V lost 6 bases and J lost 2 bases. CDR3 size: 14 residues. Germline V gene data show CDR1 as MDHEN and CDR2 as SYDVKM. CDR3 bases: TGTGCCAGCAGACCCGGGACAGGGGCCTACGAGCAGTACTTC. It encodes CASRPGTGAYEQYF.

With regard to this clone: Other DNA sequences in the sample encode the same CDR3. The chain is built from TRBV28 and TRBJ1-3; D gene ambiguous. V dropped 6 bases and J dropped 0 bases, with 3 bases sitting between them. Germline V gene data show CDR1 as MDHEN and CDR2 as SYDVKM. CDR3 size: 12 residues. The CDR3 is CASRASGNTIYF. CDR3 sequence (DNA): TGTGCCAGCAGGGCCTCTGGAAACACCATATATTTT.

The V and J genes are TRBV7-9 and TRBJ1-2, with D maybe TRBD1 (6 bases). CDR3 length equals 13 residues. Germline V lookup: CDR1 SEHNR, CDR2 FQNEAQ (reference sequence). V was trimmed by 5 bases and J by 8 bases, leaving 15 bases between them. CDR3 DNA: TGTGCCAGCAGCCAACAGGGCCTGGGGGGCTACACCTTC. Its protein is CASSQQGLGGYTF.

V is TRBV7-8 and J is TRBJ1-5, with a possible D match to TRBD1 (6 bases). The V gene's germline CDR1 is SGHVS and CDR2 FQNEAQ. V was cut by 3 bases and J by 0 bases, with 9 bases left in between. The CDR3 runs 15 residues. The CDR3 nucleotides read TGTGCCAGCAGCTTCGGACAGAATAGCAATCAGCCCCAGCATTTT. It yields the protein CASSFGQNSNQPQHF.

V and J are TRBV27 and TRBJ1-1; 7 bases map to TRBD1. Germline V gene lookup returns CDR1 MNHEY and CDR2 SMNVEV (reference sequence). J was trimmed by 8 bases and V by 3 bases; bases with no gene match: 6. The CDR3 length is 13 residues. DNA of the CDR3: TGTGCCAGCAGTTTCCGGGACAGAAGAGAAGCTTTCTTT. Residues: CASSFRDRREAFF.

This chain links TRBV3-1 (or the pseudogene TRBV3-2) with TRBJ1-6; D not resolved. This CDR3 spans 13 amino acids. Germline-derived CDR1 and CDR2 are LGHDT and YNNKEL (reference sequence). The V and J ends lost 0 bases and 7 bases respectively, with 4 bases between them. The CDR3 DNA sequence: TGTGCCAGCAGCCAAGATAGAAATTCACCCCTCCACTTT. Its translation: CASSQDRNSPLHF.

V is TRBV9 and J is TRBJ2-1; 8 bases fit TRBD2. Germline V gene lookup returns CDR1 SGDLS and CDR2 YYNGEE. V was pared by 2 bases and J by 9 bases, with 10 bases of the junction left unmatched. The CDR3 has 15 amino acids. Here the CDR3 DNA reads TGTGCCAGCAGCGTTAGGCCAGCGGGGGACGGTGAGCAGTTCTTC. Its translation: CASSVRPAGDGEQFF. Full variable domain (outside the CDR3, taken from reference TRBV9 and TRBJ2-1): DSGVTQTPKHLITATGQRVTLRCSPRSGDLSVYWYQQSLDQGLQFLIQYYNGEERAKGNILERFSAQQFPDLHSELNLSSLELGDSALYFCASSVRPAGDGEQFFGPGTRLTVL.

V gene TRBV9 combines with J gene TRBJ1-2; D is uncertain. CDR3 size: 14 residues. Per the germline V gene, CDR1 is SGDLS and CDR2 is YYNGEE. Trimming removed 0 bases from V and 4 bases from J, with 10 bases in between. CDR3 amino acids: CASSVDDYSYGYTF. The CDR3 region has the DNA TGTGCCAGCAGCGTAGATGACTACTCCTATGGCTACACCTTC.

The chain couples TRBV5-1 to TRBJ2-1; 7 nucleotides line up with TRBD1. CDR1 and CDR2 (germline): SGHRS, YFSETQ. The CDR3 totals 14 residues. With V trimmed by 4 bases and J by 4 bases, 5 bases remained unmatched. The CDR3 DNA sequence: TGCGCCAGCAGCCCGCGACAGGGATACAATGAGCAGTTCTTC. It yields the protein CASSPRQGYNEQFF.

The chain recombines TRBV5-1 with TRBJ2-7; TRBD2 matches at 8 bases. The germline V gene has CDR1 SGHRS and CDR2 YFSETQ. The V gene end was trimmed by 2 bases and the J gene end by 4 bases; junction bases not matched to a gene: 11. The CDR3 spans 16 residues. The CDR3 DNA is TGCGCCAGCAGCTTTGGTGCTAGCGGGCAGAGGTACGAGCAGTACTTC. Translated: CASSFGASGQRYEQYF.

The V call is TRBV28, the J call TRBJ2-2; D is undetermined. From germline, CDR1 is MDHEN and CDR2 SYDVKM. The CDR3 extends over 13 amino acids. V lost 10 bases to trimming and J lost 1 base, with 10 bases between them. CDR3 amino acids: CATRSGNTGELFF. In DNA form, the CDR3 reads TGTGCCACGAGATCGGGGAACACCGGGGAGCTGTTTTTT.

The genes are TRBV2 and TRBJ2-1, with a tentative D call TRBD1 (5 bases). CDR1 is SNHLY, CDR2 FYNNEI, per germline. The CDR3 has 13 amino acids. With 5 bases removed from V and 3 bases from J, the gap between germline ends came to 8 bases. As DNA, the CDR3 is TGTGCCAGCAGTCTTCAGGGCTACAATGAGCAGTTCTTC. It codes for CASSLQGYNEQFF.

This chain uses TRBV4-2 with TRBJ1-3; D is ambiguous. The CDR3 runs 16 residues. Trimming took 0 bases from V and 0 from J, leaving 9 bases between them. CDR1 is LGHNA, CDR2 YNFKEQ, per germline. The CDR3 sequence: CASSQDIQSSGNTIYF. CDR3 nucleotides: TGTGCCAGCAGCCAAGATATACAGAGCTCTGGAAACACCATATATTTT.

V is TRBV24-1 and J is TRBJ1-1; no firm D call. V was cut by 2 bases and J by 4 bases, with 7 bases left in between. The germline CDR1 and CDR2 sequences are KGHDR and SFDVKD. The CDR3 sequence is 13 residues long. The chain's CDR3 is CATSDSGVTEAFF. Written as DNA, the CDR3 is TGTGCCACCAGTGATTCCGGGGTCACTGAAGCTTTCTTT.

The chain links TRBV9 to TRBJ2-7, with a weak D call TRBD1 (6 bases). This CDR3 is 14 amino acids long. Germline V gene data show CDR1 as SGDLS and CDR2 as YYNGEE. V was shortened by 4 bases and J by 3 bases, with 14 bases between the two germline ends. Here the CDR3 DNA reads TGTGCCAGCAGCCAGACAGGAGGTGACTACGAGCAGTACTTC. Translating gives CASSQTGGDYEQYF.

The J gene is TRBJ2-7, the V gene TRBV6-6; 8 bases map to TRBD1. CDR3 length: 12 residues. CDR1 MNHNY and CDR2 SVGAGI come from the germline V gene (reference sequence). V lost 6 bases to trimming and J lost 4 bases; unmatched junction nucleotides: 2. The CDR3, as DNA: TGTGCCAGCAGCGGGACAGGATACGAGCAGTACTTC. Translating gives CASSGTGYEQYF.

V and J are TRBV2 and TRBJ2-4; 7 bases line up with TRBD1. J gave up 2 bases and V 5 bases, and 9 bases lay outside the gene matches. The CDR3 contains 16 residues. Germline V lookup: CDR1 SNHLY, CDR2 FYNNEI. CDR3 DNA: TGTGCCAGCAGTCCAGAGACAGGGATTACCAAAAACATTCAGTACTTC. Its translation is CASSPETGITKNIQYF.

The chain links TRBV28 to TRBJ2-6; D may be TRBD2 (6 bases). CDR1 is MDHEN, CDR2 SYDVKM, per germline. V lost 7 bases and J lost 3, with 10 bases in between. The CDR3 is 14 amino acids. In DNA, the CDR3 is TGTGCCAGCAACGGGGGAGGTGGGGCCAACGTCCTGACTTTC. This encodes CASNGGGGANVLTF.

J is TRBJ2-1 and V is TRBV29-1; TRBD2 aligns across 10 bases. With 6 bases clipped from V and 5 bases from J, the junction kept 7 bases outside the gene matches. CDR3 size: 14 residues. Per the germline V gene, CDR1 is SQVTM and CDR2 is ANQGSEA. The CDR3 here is CSVDGTSENNEQFF. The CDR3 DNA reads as TGCAGCGTGGACGGGACTAGCGAGAACAATGAGCAGTTCTTC.

Here the CDR3 reads CASRVGGNTEAFF. The CDR3 DNA is TGTGCCAGCAGAGTAGGCGGGAACACTGAAGCTTTCTTT. J is TRBJ1-1 and V is TRBV2; D is uncertain. V lost 6 bases, J lost 1 base, and 9 bases lay in between. The germline CDR1 and CDR2 sequences are SNHLY and FYNNEI. This CDR3 has 13 amino acids.

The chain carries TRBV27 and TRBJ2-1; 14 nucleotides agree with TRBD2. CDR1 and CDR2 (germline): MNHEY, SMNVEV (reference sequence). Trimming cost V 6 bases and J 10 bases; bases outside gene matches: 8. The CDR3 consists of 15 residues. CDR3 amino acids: CASSNQGLAGVEQFF. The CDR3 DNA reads TGTGCCAGCAGCAACCAGGGACTAGCGGGAGTGGAGCAGTTCTTC.

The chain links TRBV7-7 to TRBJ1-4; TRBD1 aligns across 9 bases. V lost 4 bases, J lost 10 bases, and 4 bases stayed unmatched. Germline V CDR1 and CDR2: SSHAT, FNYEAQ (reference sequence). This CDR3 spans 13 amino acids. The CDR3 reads CASSWDREGKLFF. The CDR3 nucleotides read TGTGCCAGCAGCTGGGACAGGGAAGGAAAACTGTTTTTT.

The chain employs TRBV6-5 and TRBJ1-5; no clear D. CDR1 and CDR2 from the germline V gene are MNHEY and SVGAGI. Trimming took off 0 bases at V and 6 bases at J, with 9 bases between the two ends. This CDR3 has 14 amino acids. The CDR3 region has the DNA TGTGCCAGCAGTTACTCCGGGGTCGGTCAGCCCCAGCATTTT. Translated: CASSYSGVGQPQHF.

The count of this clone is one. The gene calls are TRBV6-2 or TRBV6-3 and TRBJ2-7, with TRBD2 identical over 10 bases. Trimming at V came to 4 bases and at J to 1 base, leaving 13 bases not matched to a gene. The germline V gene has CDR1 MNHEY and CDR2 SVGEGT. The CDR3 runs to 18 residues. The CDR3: CASSSTGLLAGRSYEQYF. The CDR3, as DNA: TGTGCCAGCAGTTCGACCGGCCTACTAGCGGGGAGGTCCTACGAGCAGTACTTC.

CDR3 nucleotides: TGTGCCACTGAACTAGCGGGAGACACCGGGGAGCTGTTTTTT. The encoded protein is CATELAGDTGELFF. The V call is TRBV6-5, the J call TRBJ2-2; 11 bases align to TRBD2. The CDR3 is 14 amino acids. Germline CDR1 MNHEY, CDR2 SVGAGI. Trimming removed 10 bases from V and 3 bases from J; junction bases left unmatched: 4.

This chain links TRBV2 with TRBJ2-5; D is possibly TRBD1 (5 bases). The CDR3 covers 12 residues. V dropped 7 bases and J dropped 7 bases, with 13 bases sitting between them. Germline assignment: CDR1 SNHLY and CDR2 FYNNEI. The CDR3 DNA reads TGTGCCAGCACCTACTTAACAGGGACCCAGTACTTC. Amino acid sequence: CASTYLTGTQYF.

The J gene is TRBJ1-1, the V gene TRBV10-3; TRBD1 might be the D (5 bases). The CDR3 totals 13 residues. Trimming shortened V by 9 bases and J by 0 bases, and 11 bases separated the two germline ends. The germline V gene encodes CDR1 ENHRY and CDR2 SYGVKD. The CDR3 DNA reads TGTGCCATAGCCGGGGGACTGAACACTGAAGCTTTCTTT. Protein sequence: CAIAGGLNTEAFF.

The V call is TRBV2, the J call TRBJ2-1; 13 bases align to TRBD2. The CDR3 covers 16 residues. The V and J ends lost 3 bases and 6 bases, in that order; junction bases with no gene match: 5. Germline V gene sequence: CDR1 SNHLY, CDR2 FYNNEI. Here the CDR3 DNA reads TGTGCCAGCAGTGATCGAGGACTAGCGGGAGTCAATGAGCAGTTCTTC. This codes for CASSDRGLAGVNEQFF.

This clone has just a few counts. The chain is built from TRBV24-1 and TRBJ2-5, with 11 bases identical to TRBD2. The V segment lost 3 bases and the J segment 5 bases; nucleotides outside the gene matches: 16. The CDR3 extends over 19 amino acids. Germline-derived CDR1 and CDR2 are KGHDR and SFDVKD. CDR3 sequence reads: CATSDRYGTSGGLRETQYF. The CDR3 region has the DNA TGTGCCACCAGTGATAGATACGGGACTAGCGGAGGGTTGCGGGAGACCCAGTACTTC.